The T cell receptor (beta chain) under discussion was sequenced for a study of blood T cell repertoires in COVID-19. Study information: Acute and convalescent COVID-19 samples came from the United States, Italy and Spain. Sample material is recorded as cDNA or gDNA derived from T cells, B-cell-depleted T cells, or PBMCs.

Data came from immunoSEQ multiplex PCR; TCRdb stores just in-frame clones and leaves some out. This table has hundreds of thousands of clones, about nine tenths appearing once. The germline CDR1 and CDR2 sequences are SQVTM and ANQGSEA. The J segment lost 6 bases and the V segment lost 6 bases, leaving 17 bases of the junction unmatched. The CDR3 is made up of 16 amino acids. The TCR was taken from a woman in her 70s with COVID-19, enrolled during active disease. This sequence joins TRBV29-1 and TRBJ2-7, with 10 bases identical to TRBD1. The sample comprised peripheral blood. CDR3 in DNA: TGCAGCGTAACTACCGGGACAGGGGAGATTCGGGGCGAGCAGTACTTC. Translating it yields CSVTTGTGEIRGEQYF.